There are a few counts of the clone carrying this T cell receptor beta chain. Its antigen is currently unknown. This sample was included in a study of CXCR4 blockade with PD-1 therapy in pancreatic cancer. Study results and caveats: Convergent selection by common tumor antigens was suggested by nucleotide rearrangement counts. Tumors were clonally expanded, mean about 0.14 versus 0.05 in healthy blood. Sequencing covered TCRbeta chains only, not alpha chains.

These archived tumors were resected from patients never given neoadjuvant therapy beforehand. The CDR3 extends over 14 amino acids. Germline CDR1 is GTSNPN and CDR2 is SVGIG (reference sequence). The ends were cut back, 6 bases at V and 2 bases at J, with 17 bases in the middle. Repertoires were generated with immunoSEQ multiplex PCR, while TCRdb's copy carries only in-frame clones and drops some. The sample shows under 9,000 clones, around 50% of them seen only once. Sequenced material: tumor tissue. V gene TRBV30 combines with J gene TRBJ2-7; tentative D call: TRBD1 (6 bases). This TCR was recovered from a human donor with pancreatic ductal adenocarcinoma. The CDR3 reads CACTRDTQAYEQYF. The CDR3 nucleotides are TGTGCCTGTACACGGGACACCCAAGCCTACGAGCAGTACTTC.